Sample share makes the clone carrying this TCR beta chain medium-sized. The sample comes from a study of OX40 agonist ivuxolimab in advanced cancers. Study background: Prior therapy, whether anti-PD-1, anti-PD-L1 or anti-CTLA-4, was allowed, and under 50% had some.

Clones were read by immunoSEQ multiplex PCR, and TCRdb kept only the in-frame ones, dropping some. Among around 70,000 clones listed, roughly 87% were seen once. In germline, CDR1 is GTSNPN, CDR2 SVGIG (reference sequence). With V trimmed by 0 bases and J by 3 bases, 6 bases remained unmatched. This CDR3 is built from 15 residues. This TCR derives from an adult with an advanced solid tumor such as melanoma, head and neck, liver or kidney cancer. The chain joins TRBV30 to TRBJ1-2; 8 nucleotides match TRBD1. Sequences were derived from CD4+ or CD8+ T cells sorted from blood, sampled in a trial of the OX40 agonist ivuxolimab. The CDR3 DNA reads TGTGCCTGGAGTGTACAGGCAGGGGGCGACTATGGCTACACCTTC. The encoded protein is CAWSVQAGGDYGYTF.